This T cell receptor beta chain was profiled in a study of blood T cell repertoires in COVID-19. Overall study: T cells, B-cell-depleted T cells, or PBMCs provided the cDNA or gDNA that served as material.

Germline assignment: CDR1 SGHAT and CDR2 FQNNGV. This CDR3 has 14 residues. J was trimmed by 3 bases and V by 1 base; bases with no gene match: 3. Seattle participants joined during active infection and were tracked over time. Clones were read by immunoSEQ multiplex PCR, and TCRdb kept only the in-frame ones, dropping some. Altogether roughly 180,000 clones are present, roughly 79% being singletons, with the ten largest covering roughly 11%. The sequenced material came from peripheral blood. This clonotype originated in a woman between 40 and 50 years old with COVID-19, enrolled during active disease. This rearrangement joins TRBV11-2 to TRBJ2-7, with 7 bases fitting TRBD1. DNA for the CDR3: TGTGCCAGCAGCTTAGGGCAGGGGGACTACGAGCAGTACTTC. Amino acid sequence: CASSLGQGDYEQYF.